This T cell receptor beta chain was recorded in a study of blood T cell repertoires in COVID-19 (dated by TCRdb to the early 2020s). In terms of the full investigation: Collaborator samples came from the United States, Italy and Spain and covered acute and convalescent phases of COVID-19. The prospective study material was composed of cDNA or gDNA derived from T cells, B-cell-depleted T cells, or PBMCs. Subjects who had been exposed to COVID-19, were actively infected with it, or had recovered from it provided the deeply sampled blood TCRbeta repertoires that made up the dataset. The repertoires were released in a freely available public database intended as a resource for research on the immune response to SARS-CoV-2. The samples were drawn from two sources: the first 160 participants of the ongoing ImmuneRACE study, and 1,200 or so subjects contributed by 6 global collaborators. The sample metadata nearly always contained a de-identified subject ID, COVID-19 status, age in years and sex. HLA class I and class II types, where available, came from metadata supplied by the sample provider rather than from assay-based typing.

To note about this clone: No cognate antigen has been identified for it. Base qualities are missing; no much larger clone stands one base away.

In the prospective study, participants were about 18 to 95 years old, resided in 20 to 30 geographic areas of the United States, and were enrolled through a virtual design. Cohort assignment in the prospective study relied on participant-reported clinical history from a screening survey and a study questionnaire. Recovered participants in ImmuneRACE Cohort 3 were defined by two consecutive negative NP/OP PCR tests, clearance by a healthcare professional, or resolution of symptoms. Mobile phlebotomists in the prospective study collected whole blood, serum and a nasopharyngeal or oropharyngeal swab from every participant. Participants in the prospective study had the option to provide additional blood draws and questionnaires over a roughly 2-month period. Prospective study blood samples were shipped either frozen or at room temperature before DNA extraction. The immunoSEQ Assay, a bias-controlled multiplex PCR, was used to amplify TCRbeta CDR3 regions from genomic DNA. The study's processing was this. The number of nucleated cells in each sample was estimated from the amplification of reference gene primers within the assay. To quantify the absolute abundance of each unique TCRbeta CDR3 rearrangement, sequence reads were collapsed and filtered. For each sample, productive Simpson clonality was calculated as the square root of Simpson's diversity index over productive rearrangements. Entries here come from immuneACCESS through TCRdb and include only in-frame sequences with V and J called. Some clones fail to appear in such tables; in the studies checked, an unresolved V gene covers under half of the shortfall, and the cause of the remainder is unknown. V and J calls plus clone size are reproduced from that table; the DNA served to infer D and trimming. The sample profile shows about 150,000 clones; around four fifths of them were found once. The top ten hold 6% of the sample.

Paper-wide results and their limitations: The amount of clinical and demographic metadata varied by source and participant and was provided uncurated.

CDR1 and CDR2, per the germline V gene, are SGHVS and FNYEAQ. Counted from cysteine to phenylalanine, this CDR3 has 14 amino acids. Of the read, only the CDR3 DNA is kept; its 42 bases are in frame from base 1. Cut back by 1 base and 5 bases, the V and J ends lie 6 bases apart. The receptor chain draws on TRBV7-6 and TRBJ1-6; the D gene assignment is ambiguous. This receptor was taken from a woman aged 45 to 65 who had recovered from COVID-19. Sample: PBMCs or T cells enriched from blood (not recorded which). The nucleotide sequence reads TGTGCCAGCAGCTTAGGACTCGATAATTCACCCCTCCACTTT. This gives the protein CASSLGLDNSPLHF.